This T cell receptor beta chain was documented in a study of blood T cell repertoires in COVID-19. Study processing details: Reference gene primer amplification gave nucleated cell count estimates. Measured with immunoSEQ multiplex PCR; TCRdb has only the in-frame clones, and not every one. V, J and clone size derive from that table, while D and trimming were established from the DNA sequence. The top ten hold approximately 2.3% of the sample, which has 100,000 to 150,000 clones, 55% to 70% seen once. This clone was detected once. The sequencing input was peripheral blood. The receptor's source is a woman aged 70-85 years with acute or convalescent COVID-19.

In DNA form, the CDR3 reads TGTGCCAGCAGCCGACAGGGCGTAGGGTATGGCTACACCTTC. Translated: CASSRQGVGYGYTF. This chain links TRBV11-2 with TRBJ1-2, with 7 positions matching TRBD1. This CDR3 has 14 residues. Germline trimming cut 5 bases from V and 5 bases from J; bases unmatched to any gene: 8. CDR1 and CDR2 from the germline V gene are SGHAT and FQNNGV. Using reference TRBV11-2 and TRBJ1-2 for the parts outside the CDR3, the full variable domain is EAGVAQSPRYKIIEKRQSVAFWCNPISGHATLYWYQQILGQGPKLLIQFQNNGVVDDSQLPKDRFSAERLKGVDSTLKIQPAKLEDSAVYLCASSRQGVGYGYTFGSGTRLTVV.